This TCR beta chain comes out of a study of CD8+CD57+ T cells in acquired aplastic anemia. Individuals selected for sequencing had exhibited CD8+CD57+ cell expansion on flow cytometry. The CDR3 has 12 residues. The germline V gene has CDR1 SNHLY and CDR2 FYNNEI. Trimming took 8 bases from V and 5 from J, leaving 12 bases between them. This clonotype appeared once. Investigators profiled TCR beta VDJ and CDR3 from genomic DNA template. TCRdb re-derived calls from the reads in MiXCR, one entry per CDR3 protein. The sample includes roughly 200,000 distinct CDR3 sequences, roughly 65% of them seen just once.

The chain couples TRBV2 to TRBJ2-5, with D maybe TRBD1 (5 bases). This receptor was obtained from a human donor with aplastic anemia. Sequenced input: sorted CD4+, CD8+, or CD8+CD57+ T cells (not recorded which) from PBMCs. This CDR3 reads CASQQGGETQYF. CDR3 coding DNA: TGTGCCAGCCAGCAGGGTGGCGAGACCCAGTACTTC.